Presented here are 11 T cell receptor beta chains from one specimen sequenced in a study of blood T cell repertoires in COVID-19. TCRdb's table, derived via immunoSEQ multiplex PCR, lists solely in-frame clones and lacks some. The sample holds more than 120,000 clones, over 80% seen once. Input material: peripheral blood. The receptors here all came from a man aged 45-65 years who had recovered from COVID-19.

This chain links TRBV6-2 or TRBV6-3 with TRBJ1-2, with 9 bases lining up with TRBD1. V dropped 2 bases and J dropped 8; count of bases not matched to a gene: 6. Germline values: CDR1 MNHEY, CDR2 SVGEGT. CDR3 size: 14 residues. The CDR3 region is CASSYPGQGNGYTF. The CDR3 coding sequence is TGTGCCAGCAGTTACCCGGGACAGGGTAACGGCTACACCTTC.

V usage is TRBV7-8 and J usage is TRBJ2-7, with 13 bases identical to TRBD2. The CDR3 length is 18 residues. Germline assignment: CDR1 SGHVS and CDR2 FQNEAQ. After removal of 1 base from V and 0 bases from J, the junction contained 6 bases not matched to a gene. The DNA for the CDR3 is TGTGCCAGCAGCTTAGAGCGACTAGCGGGGGGTAACTCCTACGAGCAGTACTTC. This encodes CASSLERLAGGNSYEQYF.

The V and J genes are TRBV30 and TRBJ2-2; 7 bases align to TRBD1. The germline V gene has CDR1 GTSNPN and CDR2 SVGIG (reference sequence). The CDR3 has 15 residues. J was trimmed by 6 bases and V by 7 bases; bases with no gene match: 14. The DNA of the CDR3 is TGTGCCTCCCACCCACCAGAGGGGGCGCCCGGGGAGCTGTTTTTT. Its protein is CASHPPEGAPGELFF.

This chain uses TRBV5-1 with TRBJ1-1; 7 nucleotides agree with TRBD1. Germline V gene sequence: CDR1 SGHRS, CDR2 YFSETQ. V dropped 0 bases and J dropped 5; count of bases not matched to a gene: 7. The CDR3 is 15 amino acids. CDR3 DNA: TGCGCCAGCAGCTTGGTGGGAAGGGGGCAAACTGAAGCTTTCTTT. It encodes CASSLVGRGQTEAFF. The whole variable domain, remainder taken from reference TRBV5-1 and TRBJ1-1, is KAGVTQTPRYLIKTRGQQVTLSCSPISGHRSVSWYQQTPGQGLQFLFEYFSETQRNKGNFPGRFSGRQFSNSRSEMNVSTLELGDSALYLCASSLVGRGQTEAFFGQGTRLTVV.

The chain employs TRBV7-3 and TRBJ2-3; 8 positions agree with TRBD2. There are 15 residues in the CDR3. Germline V CDR1 and CDR2: SGHTA, FQGTGA. The junction had 5 bases not matched to a gene; V was cut back by 5 bases and J by 1 base. The CDR3 DNA sequence: TGTGCCAGCAGCATCGGACTAGCACGCACAGATACGCAGTATTTT. This codes for CASSIGLARTDTQYF.

J is TRBJ1-6 and V is TRBV4-3; weak D call: TRBD1 (5 bases). V shed 0 bases and J shed 0 bases, with 9 bases lying between them. CDR1 and CDR2 from the germline V gene are LGHNA and YSLEER. CDR3 size: 17 residues. The CDR3 reads CASSQEPGRSYNSPLHF. In DNA form, the CDR3 reads TGCGCCAGCAGCCAAGAACCAGGGCGCTCCTATAATTCACCCCTCCACTTT.

The chain employs TRBV7-6 and TRBJ2-5; 14 positions match TRBD2. Looked up from germline, CDR1 is SGHVS and CDR2 is FNYEAQ. The V segment lost 4 bases and the J segment 5 bases; nucleotides outside the gene matches: 9. CDR3 length: 17 amino acids. CDR3 DNA sequence: TGTGCCAGCAGCTCGGGACTAGCGGGGGCGACCGGGGAGACCCAGTACTTC. This sequence encodes CASSSGLAGATGETQYF.

The gene calls are TRBV7-2 and TRBJ1-5; D is perhaps TRBD1 (5 bases). V lost 2 bases, J lost 1 base, and 9 bases lay in between. From germline, CDR1 is SGHTA and CDR2 FQGNSA. The CDR3 is made up of 15 amino acids. The CDR3 loop reads CASSLSRGSNQPQHF. CDR3 DNA: TGTGCCAGCAGCTTAAGTCGGGGGAGCAATCAGCCCCAGCATTTT.

This chain joins TRBV6-6 and TRBJ1-5, with a weak D call TRBD1 (6 bases). The germline CDR1 and CDR2 sequences are MNHNY and SVGAGI (reference sequence). The CDR3 extends over 15 amino acids. V shed 9 bases and J shed 2 bases, with 17 bases lying between them. The CDR3 loop is CASGGAGAGNQPQHF. As DNA, the CDR3 is TGTGCCAGTGGAGGAGCAGGGGCAGGCAATCAGCCCCAGCATTTT.

The chain uses TRBV6-1 and TRBJ1-4; 8 positions agree with TRBD1. Germline trimming cut 3 bases from V and 6 bases from J; bases unmatched to any gene: 9. This CDR3 spans 16 amino acids. Per the germline V gene, CDR1 is MNHNS and CDR2 is SASEGT. This CDR3 reads CASSDRGRGLYEKLFF. The CDR3 bases are TGTGCCAGCAGTGACAGGGGGCGTGGGTTGTATGAAAAACTGTTTTTT.

The chain combines TRBV15 with TRBJ2-3, with 8 bases identical to TRBD2. The CDR3 has 16 residues. V shed 0 bases and J 6 bases; nucleotides not matched to a gene: 8. Germline V gene sequence: CDR1 LNHNV, CDR2 YYDKDF (reference sequence). The CDR3 spells CATSREGVAGLDTQYF. The DNA of the CDR3 is TGTGCCACCAGCAGAGAAGGGGTAGCGGGGTTGGATACGCAGTATTTT.